Below are 26 T cell receptor beta chains sequenced from a single sample in a study of cytomegalovirus exposure and HLA in healthy donors. PCR used 60 Vbeta primers and 13 Jbeta primers. TCRdb's table, derived via immunoSEQ multiplex PCR, lists solely in-frame clones and lacks some. The sample lists tens of thousands of clones, roughly 60% occurring once. The sequenced sample consisted of PBMCs. These receptors originate from a woman in her 50s in good health and CMV-seropositive.

The V call is TRBV6-5, the J call TRBJ2-7; 9 nucleotides agree with TRBD2. CDR1 and CDR2 (germline): MNHEY, SVGAGI. This CDR3 has 14 residues. V lost 5 bases and J lost 2; bases outside the gene matches: 4. CDR3 in DNA: TGTGCCAGCAGTAATTTAGCGGGGGCCTACGAGCAGTACTTC. It codes for CASSNLAGAYEQYF.

J is TRBJ2-5 and V is TRBV11-2; 7 bases agree with TRBD1. V shed 4 bases and J 4 bases; nucleotides not matched to a gene: 6. This CDR3 contains 14 residues. Germline-derived CDR1 and CDR2 are SGHAT and FQNNGV. CDR3 in DNA: TGTGCCAGCAGCTATAACAGGGGTGGAGAGACCCAGTACTTC. Translation gives CASSYNRGGETQYF.

V and J are TRBV2 and TRBJ1-2, with D possibly TRBD1 on 6 matching bases. V gave up 7 bases and J gave up 4 bases, with 16 bases separating them. This CDR3 is built from 14 residues. CDR1 and CDR2 (germline): SNHLY, FYNNEI. The CDR3 bases are TGTGCCAGCATCTCGCAGGGGTCGACCTATGGCTACACCTTC. This gives the protein CASISQGSTYGYTF.

A few counts support this clone. The J gene is TRBJ1-1, the V gene TRBV6-1; 8 nucleotides match TRBD1. The CDR3 is made up of 11 amino acids. Trimming took 10 bases from V and 4 from J; bases not matched to a gene: 2. Germline V gene sequence: CDR1 MNHNS, CDR2 SASEGT. CDR3 sequence (DNA): TGTGCCACCGACAGGGGCACTGAAGCTTTCTTT. Protein product: CATDRGTEAFF.

This rearrangement joins TRBV9 to TRBJ2-2; 7 bases are a match to TRBD1. This CDR3 region has 16 residues. Germline values: CDR1 SGDLS, CDR2 YYNGEE. V shed 3 bases and J 1 base; nucleotides not matched to a gene: 6. The CDR3 coding sequence is TGTGCCAGCAGCGATCCGACAGGGCTGAACACCGGGGAGCTGTTTTTT. Amino acid sequence: CASSDPTGLNTGELFF.

The genes are TRBV28 and TRBJ2-1, with D possibly being TRBD1 (5 bases). Trimming left V 3 bases short and J 5 bases short, with 17 bases between. CDR1 is MDHEN and CDR2 is SYDVKM in the germline V gene. The CDR3 sequence is 16 residues long. The CDR3 sequence is CASSFYGDRANNEQFF. Written as DNA, the CDR3 is TGTGCCAGCAGTTTCTACGGCGACAGAGCCAACAATGAGCAGTTCTTC.

The chain recombines TRBV4-3 with TRBJ2-4, with D possibly TRBD1 on 8 matching bases. Trimming took off 3 bases at V and 6 bases at J, with 18 bases between the two ends. Looked up from germline, CDR1 is LGHNA and CDR2 is YSLEER. The CDR3 is 16 amino acids. In nucleotides, the CDR3 is TGCGCCAGCAGCCAGGGTCCGGACAGGGAGGGAAACATTCAGTACTTC. This codes for CASSQGPDREGNIQYF.

Details on this clone: One end of the junction does not line up with germline, which may come from a read error. V gene TRBV6-5 combines with J gene TRBJ1-1, with D unresolved. The CDR3 loop spans 12 amino acids. The germline gives CDR1 MNHEY, CDR2 SVGAGI. Here the CDR3 reads CASSYGSTEVFF. Here the CDR3 DNA reads TGTGCCAGCAGTTACGGGAGTACTGAAGTTTTCTTT.

The V and J genes are TRBV29-1 and TRBJ1-1; the D gene is possibly TRBD1 (6 bases). This CDR3 contains 12 residues. CDR1 and CDR2 (germline): SQVTM, ANQGSEA. Trimming left V 3 bases short and J 7 bases short, with 12 bases between. The DNA of the CDR3 is TGCAGCGTTGAGAGGGGGTGGGATGAAGCTTTCTTT. Its protein is CSVERGWDEAFF.

The chain combines TRBV28 with TRBJ1-6, with D unclear. Germline-derived CDR1 and CDR2 are MDHEN and SYDVKM. This CDR3 contains 12 residues. V was pared by 3 bases and J by 10 bases, with 7 bases between. In nucleotides, the CDR3 is TGTGCCAGCAGTTTTGGAGGGTCACCCCTCCACTTT. It codes for CASSFGGSPLHF.

The chain links TRBV28 to TRBJ1-1, with unresolved D. Trimming removed 4 bases from V and 1 base from J, with 13 bases in between. This CDR3 has 15 residues. The germline V gene has CDR1 MDHEN and CDR2 SYDVKM. The CDR3 is CASSWADRPNTEAFF. CDR3 bases: TGTGCCAGCAGTTGGGCAGATAGACCGAACACTGAAGCTTTCTTT.

V usage is TRBV7-7 and J usage is TRBJ2-2; TRBD1 aligns across 7 bases. The length of the CDR3 is 16 residues. CDR1 is SSHAT and CDR2 is FNYEAQ in the germline V gene (reference sequence). V gave up 0 bases and J gave up 3 bases; unmatched junction bases: 4. The CDR3 DNA is TGTGCCAGCAGCTTAGCAGGGGGCCGGGACACCGGGGAGCTGTTTTTT. This encodes CASSLAGGRDTGELFF.

The chain is built from TRBV2 and TRBJ2-5, with D perhaps matching TRBD2 (5 bases). The DNA end favors TRBJ2-7, so the J call may be wrong. This CDR3 has 17 residues. From germline, CDR1 is SNHLY and CDR2 FYNNEI. CDR3 sequence: CASSEVGPGTTLYEQYF. CDR3 nucleotide sequence: TGTGCCAGCAGTGAAGTTGGGCCGGGAACAACGCTCTACGAGCAGTACTTC.

The V gene is TRBV6-5, the J gene TRBJ1-6, with a possible D match to TRBD1 (5 bases). The V and J ends lost 4 bases and 12 bases respectively, with 10 bases between them. The germline gives CDR1 MNHEY, CDR2 SVGAGI. CDR3 length equals 12 residues. This chain's CDR3 is CASSSGVKPLHF. CDR3 sequence (DNA): TGTGCCAGCAGTTCGGGGGTCAAACCCCTCCACTTT.

This clone turned up a few times. This rearrangement joins TRBV4-3 to TRBJ1-6, with 8 bases fitting TRBD1. The trim removed 0 bases at V and 5 bases at J, leaving 6 bases unmatched. Germline V gene data show CDR1 as LGHNA and CDR2 as YSLEER. The CDR3 is 17 residues long. In nucleotides, the CDR3 is TGCGCCAGCAGCCAAGATTTACAGACAGGGGATAATTCACCCCTCCACTTT. This encodes CASSQDLQTGDNSPLHF.

This clone was found once. For the CDR3, the DNA is TGTGCCTGGAGTAGCAGGTTCTATGGCTACACCTTC. Translated, it gives CAWSSRFYGYTF. The rearrangement uses TRBV30 and TRBJ1-2, with D uncertain. This CDR3 has 12 residues. Trimming removed 2 bases at V and 4 bases at J, with 8 bases between. Germline V lookup: CDR1 GTSNPN, CDR2 SVGIG (reference sequence).

The rearrangement links TRBV5-1 to TRBJ2-1, with 10 bases that match TRBD1. Germline CDR1 is SGHRS and CDR2 is YFSETQ. The CDR3 spans 18 residues. V lost 3 bases to trimming and J lost 2 bases; unmatched junction nucleotides: 11. Here the CDR3 reads CASSSGQGLGGPYNEQFF. CDR3 sequence (DNA): TGCGCCAGCAGCTCGGGACAGGGGTTAGGGGGGCCCTACAATGAGCAGTTCTTC. Using reference TRBV5-1 and TRBJ2-1 for the parts outside the CDR3, the full variable domain is KAGVTQTPRYLIKTRGQQVTLSCSPISGHRSVSWYQQTPGQGLQFLFEYFSETQRNKGNFPGRFSGRQFSNSRSEMNVSTLELGDSALYLCASSSGQGLGGPYNEQFFGPGTRLTVL.

There are a few counts of this clone. This CDR3 reads CASGRDNYLSGANVLTF. DNA of the CDR3: TGTGCCAGCGGCCGGGACAACTACCTCTCTGGGGCCAACGTCCTGACTTTC. This chain joins TRBV11-2 and TRBJ2-6, with D possibly matching TRBD1 (6 bases). The CDR3 is 17 amino acids. V lost 8 bases and J 0 bases, leaving 17 bases between the germline ends. Looked up from germline, CDR1 is SGHAT and CDR2 is FQNNGV.

The sample holds a few counts of this clone. The V and J genes are TRBV30 and TRBJ1-1, with 7 nucleotides matching TRBD1. The CDR3 has 13 residues. After removal of 2 bases from V and 6 bases from J, the junction contained 6 bases not matched to a gene. CDR1 is GTSNPN and CDR2 is SVGIG in the germline V gene (reference sequence). As DNA, the CDR3 is TGTGCCTGGAGTAAGGGGGCAAGGTCTGAAGCTTTCTTT. Translation: CAWSKGARSEAFF.

The J gene is TRBJ2-7, the V gene TRBV5-4, with a tentative D call TRBD2 (6 bases). Trimming took off 1 base at V and 1 base at J, with 15 bases between the two ends. Per germline, CDR1 SGHNT and CDR2 YYREEE (reference sequence). The CDR3 is 16 residues long. The CDR3 nucleotides read TGTGCCAGCAGCTTGCTTAGTGCGGGGCAGTCCTACGAGCAGTACTTC. This encodes CASSLLSAGQSYEQYF.

The chain employs TRBV4-3 and TRBJ1-3; D gene uncertain. From germline, CDR1 is LGHNA and CDR2 YSLEER. The CDR3 extends over 16 amino acids. The ends were cut back, 0 bases at V and 0 bases at J, with 9 bases in the middle. CDR3 DNA: TGCGCCAGCAGCCAAGATATCGGGAGCTCTGGAAACACCATATATTTT. Encoded protein: CASSQDIGSSGNTIYF.

This clone appeared a single time. This chain uses TRBV28 with TRBJ2-1; D is possibly TRBD1 (7 bases). The V end was cut by 7 bases, the J end by 5 bases, with 18 bases between. Germline V lookup: CDR1 MDHEN, CDR2 SYDVKM. The CDR3 extends over 15 amino acids. CDR3: CASTGPGRGDNEQFF. CDR3 in DNA: TGTGCCAGCACCGGCCCGGGCAGGGGGGACAATGAGCAGTTCTTC.

The rearrangement uses TRBV5-1 and TRBJ2-1; a weak D match, TRBD1 (6 bases). This CDR3 comprises 16 residues. The V end lost 0 bases, the J end lost 4 bases, and 14 bases lay between the germline ends. Germline V gene data show CDR1 as SGHRS and CDR2 as YFSETQ. Here the CDR3 reads CASSLGPVGGYNEQFF. The CDR3 nucleotides read TGCGCCAGCAGCTTGGGGCCGGTAGGGGGATACAATGAGCAGTTCTTC.

V is TRBV9 and J is TRBJ2-3, with 8 bases aligning to TRBD2. V lost 1 base and J lost 10; bases outside the gene matches: 5. Germline lookup yields CDR1 SGDLS and CDR2 YYNGEE. This CDR3 spans 13 amino acids. The chain's CDR3 is CASSVRTSGAQYF. The CDR3 DNA is TGTGCCAGCAGCGTAAGAACTAGCGGTGCGCAGTATTTT.

The V and J genes are TRBV7-2 and TRBJ1-2; 12 bases match TRBD1. Germline V gene data show CDR1 as SGHTA and CDR2 as FQGNSA. Trimming removed 4 bases from V and 6 bases from J; junction bases left unmatched: 15. The CDR3 runs 18 residues. DNA for the CDR3: TGTGCCAGCAGCTCGGAAATCCCGGGACAGGGGGCCTCGGATGGCTACACCTTC. This translates into CASSSEIPGQGASDGYTF.

The CDR3 loop is CASSDPSGRGDNEQFF. The CDR3 nucleotides are TGTGCCAGCAGCGACCCGTCAGGCAGGGGGGACAATGAGCAGTTCTTC. The chain recombines TRBV11-1 with TRBJ2-1; possible D gene TRBD1, 7 bases. CDR1 and CDR2 from the germline V gene are SGHAT and FQDESV (reference sequence). This CDR3 is 16 amino acids long. Trimming shortened V by 5 bases and J by 5 bases, and 19 bases separated the two germline ends.